These 20 T cell receptor beta chains were all obtained from the same sample, sequenced in a study of cytomegalovirus exposure and HLA in healthy donors. PCR employed 60 Vbeta and 13 Jbeta primers. Some clones are missing from TCRdb's copy, which holds only in-frame ones; the method was immunoSEQ multiplex PCR. The table shows some 180,000 clones, with about three quarters occurring only once. Input material: PBMCs. These receptors were collected from a man in his late teens or twenties in good health and CMV-seronegative.

Written as DNA, the CDR3 is TGTGCCAGTAACTCCGCGGGACAGGGTGAGGCAACGCAGTATTTT. Its translation is CASNSAGQGEATQYF. The chain links TRBV19 to TRBJ2-3; TRBD1 agrees at 9 bases. The CDR3 has 15 residues. The junction had 14 bases not matched to a gene; V was cut back by 7 bases and J by 9 bases. Germline CDR1 LNHDA, CDR2 SQIVND (reference sequence).

This clone turned up a few times. The chain recombines TRBV27 with TRBJ1-5, with a weak D call TRBD1 (6 bases). The CDR3 has 14 amino acids. Trimming removed 5 bases at V and 7 bases at J, with 15 bases between. Per the germline V gene, CDR1 is MNHEY and CDR2 is SMNVEV (reference sequence). CDR3 sequence reads: CASSLHRESQPQHF. The DNA of the CDR3 is TGTGCCAGCAGTCTCCACAGGGAGTCACAGCCCCAGCATTTT.

This rearrangement joins TRBV2 to TRBJ1-2, with 8 bases that match TRBD1. With 5 bases clipped from V and 3 bases from J, the junction kept 5 bases outside the gene matches. The germline CDR1 and CDR2 sequences are SNHLY and FYNNEI. CDR3 length equals 14 residues. The CDR3 loop is CASSRGQAYYGYTF. Written as DNA, the CDR3 is TGTGCCAGCAGTAGGGGACAGGCTTACTATGGCTACACCTTC.

The chain couples TRBV29-1 to TRBJ2-4, with 8 bases that match TRBD2. Germline V CDR1 and CDR2: SQVTM, ANQGSEA. Germline trimming cut 3 bases from V and 12 bases from J; bases unmatched to any gene: 19. The CDR3 is 16 amino acids. The CDR3 loop is CSVDGGAVAGHLGQYF. As DNA, the CDR3 is TGCAGCGTTGATGGTGGGGCGGTAGCGGGGCACCTAGGTCAGTACTTC.

Here the CDR3 reads CASSLVPGSGRANEQYF. DNA for the CDR3: TGCGCCAGCAGCTTGGTGCCAGGCAGCGGGAGGGCCAACGAGCAGTACTTC. This chain joins TRBV5-1 and TRBJ2-7; 10 nucleotides line up with TRBD2. This CDR3 has 17 residues. Losses at the gene ends were 0 bases for V and 5 bases for J; bases not matched to a gene: 11. Germline-derived CDR1 and CDR2 are SGHRS and YFSETQ.

This clone has a handful of counts. V is TRBV6-1 and J is TRBJ1-2; 9 bases line up with TRBD1. Germline CDR1 and CDR2: MNHNS and SASEGT. The V and J ends lost 8 bases and 8 bases, in that order; junction bases with no gene match: 6. The CDR3 length is 12 residues. CDR3 DNA: TGTGCCAGCCAACAGGGGGCGCGGGGCTACACCTTC. It is translated as CASQQGARGYTF.

The chain links TRBV7-9 to TRBJ1-2, with 9 bases matching TRBD1. Trimming removed 5 bases from V and 6 bases from J; junction bases left unmatched: 7. The germline V gene has CDR1 SEHNR and CDR2 FQNEAQ (reference sequence). There are 14 residues in the CDR3. The CDR3 region is CASSPRTGVDGYTF. CDR3 nucleotide sequence: TGTGCCAGCAGCCCGCGGACAGGGGTGGATGGCTACACCTTC.

This chain uses TRBV27 with TRBJ2-7; possibly TRBD1 for D (5 bases). V was pared by 2 bases and J by 6 bases, with 14 bases between. There are 14 residues in the CDR3. The V gene's germline CDR1 is MNHEY and CDR2 SMNVEV (reference sequence). In nucleotides, the CDR3 is TGTGCCAGCAGTTTAGGGTCAGGGCTACGCGAGCAGTACTTC. Its protein is CASSLGSGLREQYF.

V and J are TRBV5-1 and TRBJ2-3, with D possibly TRBD1 on 6 matching bases. This CDR3 contains 20 residues. The V end was cut by 0 bases, the J end by 1 base, with 24 bases between. The germline V gene encodes CDR1 SGHRS and CDR2 YFSETQ. In nucleotides, the CDR3 is TGCGCCAGCAGCTTGGGGCTGTTCGGGACATACGACGGGGGCACAGATACGCAGTATTTT. Residues: CASSLGLFGTYDGGTDTQYF. Full variable domain (outside the CDR3, taken from reference TRBV5-1 and TRBJ2-3): KAGVTQTPRYLIKTRGQQVTLSCSPISGHRSVSWYQQTPGQGLQFLFEYFSETQRNKGNFPGRFSGRQFSNSRSEMNVSTLELGDSALYLCASSLGLFGTYDGGTDTQYFGPGTRLTVL.

The chain is built from TRBV18 and TRBJ1-5; maybe TRBD1 (6 bases). CDR3 size: 13 residues. V dropped 3 bases and J dropped 7 bases, with 10 bases sitting between them. CDR1 KGHSH and CDR2 LQKENI come from the germline V gene. This chain's CDR3 is CASSPRGGQPQHF. The CDR3 nucleotides read TGTGCCAGCTCACCCAGGGGTGGCCAGCCCCAGCATTTT.

This chain links TRBV19 with TRBJ2-1; 9 nucleotides agree with TRBD2. Trimming at V came to 4 bases and at J to 6 bases, leaving 4 bases not matched to a gene. The CDR3 has 14 residues. Germline CDR1 and CDR2: LNHDA and SQIVND (reference sequence). The DNA of the CDR3 is TGTGCCAGTAGTAGCGGGAGGGGTCTCAATGAGCAGTTCTTC. Translated: CASSSGRGLNEQFF.

This chain connects TRBV2 to TRBJ1-2, with unresolved D. Trimming removed 6 bases from V and 0 bases from J, with 14 bases in between. The CDR3 covers 15 residues. The germline V gene encodes CDR1 SNHLY and CDR2 FYNNEI. This CDR3 is CASSSPWAANYGYTF. CDR3 bases: TGTGCCAGCAGCAGCCCTTGGGCAGCTAACTATGGCTACACCTTC. Using reference TRBV2 and TRBJ1-2 for the parts outside the CDR3, the full variable domain is EPEVTQTPSHQVTQMGQEVILRCVPISNHLYFYWYRQILGQKVEFLVSFYNNEISEKSEIFDDQFSVERPDGSNFTLKIRSTKLEDSAMYFCASSSPWAANYGYTFGSGTRLTVV.

The gene calls are TRBV19 and TRBJ1-2; 8 nucleotides line up with TRBD1. The CDR3 is 18 amino acids. V dropped 5 bases and J dropped 6; count of bases not matched to a gene: 20. Germline V CDR1 and CDR2: LNHDA, SQIVND (reference sequence). This CDR3 reads CASSFGVSPGGAKDGYTF. The CDR3 nucleotides read TGTGCCAGTAGTTTTGGGGTCTCACCAGGGGGCGCGAAAGATGGCTACACCTTC.

This rearrangement joins TRBV7-8 to TRBJ2-3, with 8 positions matching TRBD2. The CDR3 runs to 12 residues. From germline, CDR1 is SGHVS and CDR2 FQNEAQ. The V and J ends lost 3 bases and 7 bases, in that order; junction bases with no gene match: 0. The CDR3 sequence: CASSFSGNTQYF. The CDR3 DNA reads as TGTGCCAGCAGCTTTAGCGGGAATACGCAGTATTTT.

The chain joins TRBV7-2 to TRBJ1-2, with D maybe TRBD1 (6 bases). The germline V gene has CDR1 SGHTA and CDR2 FQGNSA. Trimming removed 5 bases from V and 4 bases from J, with 23 bases in between. This CDR3 has 17 residues. For the CDR3, the DNA is TGTGCCAGCAGCCCCTCGACCTTACAGGGAAAGGGCTATGGCTACACCTTC. It specifies CASSPSTLQGKGYGYTF.

In this sample, this clone turned up a few times. J is TRBJ2-5 and V is TRBV4-1; 9 nucleotides line up with TRBD2. The CDR3 totals 16 residues. Germline V lookup: CDR1 MGHRA, CDR2 YSYEKL. J gave up 3 bases and V 0 bases, and 5 bases lay outside the gene matches. The CDR3 spells CASSQDISGREETQYF. CDR3 nucleotide sequence: TGCGCCAGCAGCCAAGATATTAGCGGGAGAGAAGAGACCCAGTACTTC.

The sample holds one count of this clone. The chain carries TRBV28 and TRBJ1-6; D gene uncertain. V was trimmed by 5 bases and J by 5 bases, leaving 13 bases between them. CDR3 length equals 15 residues. Germline V gene data show CDR1 as MDHEN and CDR2 as SYDVKM. The CDR3 DNA follows: TGTGCCAGCAGTCAACAGAGAGCTAATAATTCACCCCTCCACTTT. Protein product: CASSQQRANNSPLHF.

This chain links TRBV5-6 with TRBJ1-1, with D perhaps matching TRBD1 (6 bases). Germline V gene lookup returns CDR1 SGHDT and CDR2 YYEEEE. The CDR3 extends over 15 amino acids. V dropped 3 bases and J dropped 7 bases, with 19 bases sitting between them. The CDR3 reads CASSSGPRTEYEAFF. The DNA for the CDR3 is TGTGCCAGCAGCTCCGGCCCCCGGACAGAATATGAAGCTTTCTTT.

V is TRBV27 and J is TRBJ2-2, with 8 bases lining up with TRBD2. J was trimmed by 5 bases and V by 7 bases; bases with no gene match: 9. Per germline, CDR1 MNHEY and CDR2 SMNVEV (reference sequence). The CDR3 has 15 amino acids. CDR3 residues: CASKTGTSTTGELFF. The DNA of the CDR3 is TGTGCCAGCAAGACCGGGACTAGTACTACCGGGGAGCTGTTTTTT.

This chain uses TRBV9 with TRBJ2-1; D remains unclear. CDR3 length: 15 amino acids. V shed 0 bases and J shed 7 bases, with 14 bases lying between them. Germline loops: CDR1 SGDLS, CDR2 YYNGEE. CDR3 protein: CASSVEALPGNEQFF. CDR3 DNA: TGTGCCAGCAGCGTAGAGGCTCTTCCGGGTAATGAGCAGTTCTTC.